The 25 T cell receptor beta chains given below trace back to one sample, sequenced in a study of cytomegalovirus exposure and HLA in healthy donors. The PCR made use of 60 Vbeta and 13 Jbeta primers. The assay was immunoSEQ multiplex PCR, and TCRdb's table has in-frame clones only and misses some. The table includes 150,000 to 200,000 clones, 75% to 80% detected once. The source material was PBMCs. Receptor source: a man between 40 and 49 years old in good health and CMV-seropositive.

J is TRBJ1-2 and V is TRBV11-2, with a tentative D call TRBD1 (6 bases). Trimming removed 4 bases at V and 8 bases at J, with 17 bases between. The germline gives CDR1 SGHAT, CDR2 FQNNGV. CDR3 size: 14 residues. CDR3 nucleotides: TGTGCCAGCAGCTCCCCCCACAGGGTGGGAGGCTACACCTTC. Amino acids: CASSSPHRVGGYTF.

This sequence joins TRBV7-9 and TRBJ2-3; 9 positions agree with TRBD1. V trimming: 5 bases; J trimming: 0 bases; junction bases outside the gene matches: 6. Germline V gives CDR1 SEHNR, CDR2 FQNEAQ (reference sequence). CDR3 length: 16 amino acids. In DNA form, the CDR3 reads TGTGCCAGCAGCCCGGACAGGGGCCGTAGCACAGATACGCAGTATTTT. Its translation is CASSPDRGRSTDTQYF.

The chain is built from TRBV5-1 and TRBJ2-1; D is perhaps TRBD1 (6 bases). The CDR3 extends over 16 amino acids. Germline V gene sequence: CDR1 SGHRS, CDR2 YFSETQ. The germline V and J ends were trimmed by 4 bases and 9 bases, with 23 bases remaining between them. DNA for the CDR3: TGCGCCAGCAGCCCGAGGGGGTCGGGCCGAACAACTGAGCAGTTCTTC. This gives the protein CASSPRGSGRTTEQFF.

The CDR3 DNA is TGTGCCACCACTAGCGGGAGGAATGAGCAGTTCTTC. Its protein is CATTSGRNEQFF. V gene TRBV10-3 combines with J gene TRBJ2-1; 12 positions match TRBD2. J lost 7 bases, V lost 10 bases, and 2 bases had no gene match. The CDR3 extends over 12 amino acids. Germline lookup yields CDR1 ENHRY and CDR2 SYGVKD.

This clone has only a few counts. The gene calls are TRBV4-2 and TRBJ2-7, with 7 positions matching TRBD1. With V trimmed by 1 base and J by 6 bases, 15 bases remained unmatched. The CDR3 has 17 amino acids. Germline values: CDR1 LGHNA, CDR2 YNFKEQ. In nucleotides, the CDR3 is TGTGCCAGCAGCCAAGCCACAGGGGTCCTCACACTAGGCGAGCAGTACTTC. Its protein is CASSQATGVLTLGEQYF.

The rearrangement links TRBV5-6 to TRBJ2-3; maybe TRBD2 (6 bases). The CDR3 is 15 amino acids. V lost 6 bases to trimming and J lost 0 bases, with 14 bases between them. Germline lookup yields CDR1 SGHDT and CDR2 YYEEEE. CDR3 in amino acids: CASNRLAASTDTQYF. As DNA, the CDR3 is TGTGCCAGCAACCGATTAGCGGCTAGCACAGATACGCAGTATTTT.

This clone has only a few counts. As DNA, the CDR3 is TGTGCCAGCAGTTTTTATGGACTAGCGGGAGGGCGTGAGACCCAGTACTTC. Translating it yields CASSFYGLAGGRETQYF. This sequence joins TRBV27 and TRBJ2-5, with TRBD2 identical over 15 bases. CDR1 and CDR2 (germline): MNHEY, SMNVEV (reference sequence). Unmatched junction bases numbered 7, after V lost 3 bases and J lost 5 bases. The CDR3 consists of 17 residues.

This sequence joins TRBV21-1 and TRBJ2-5; the table's D gene call, TRBD2, was not cross checked with the DNA. TRBV21-1 is given as a pseudogene. This CDR3 spans 15 amino acids. The CDR3 loop reads CASSKAGGGCETQYF. CDR3 coding DNA: TGTGCCAGCAGCAAAGCGGGGGGGGGCTGTGAGACCCAGTACTTC.

This clone was observed a handful of times. The chain recombines TRBV11-3 with TRBJ1-2, with D perhaps TRBD1 (5 bases). The V gene lost 1 base and the J gene lost 4 bases, with 16 bases spanning the gap. Germline loops: CDR1 SGHNT, CDR2 YENEEA. There are 16 residues in the CDR3. Written as DNA, the CDR3 is TGTGCCAGCAGCTTAGTGGGCCAGGGCCGGCGCTATGGCTACACCTTC. This translates into CASSLVGQGRRYGYTF.

The chain joins TRBV21-1 to TRBJ2-2; the table's D call, TRBD2, was not checked against the DNA. TRBV21-1 is noted as a pseudogene. The CDR3 extends over 20 amino acids. CDR3 residues: CASSKVPRLAGTKDTGELFF. The CDR3, as DNA: TGTGCCAGCAGCAAAGTACCCAGGCTAGCGGGAACGAAGGACACCGGGGAGCTGTTTTTT.

The chain is built from TRBV7-6 and TRBJ2-2, with 9 bases aligning to TRBD2. V was pared by 2 bases and J by 7 bases, with 5 bases of the junction left unmatched. The CDR3 extends over 15 amino acids. Germline V CDR1 and CDR2: SGHVS, FNYEAQ. The CDR3 DNA is TGTGCCAGCAGCTTAATAGCGGGAGTTTACGGGGAGCTGTTTTTT. Translation: CASSLIAGVYGELFF.

The chain carries TRBV30 and TRBJ1-6, with D maybe TRBD1 (5 bases). This CDR3 comprises 13 residues. Trimming cost V 1 base and J 5 bases, with 6 bases left between them. In germline, CDR1 is GTSNPN, CDR2 SVGIG (reference sequence). The CDR3 DNA reads TGTGCCTGGAGTGCAGGGAATAATTCACCCCTCCACTTT. This translates into CAWSAGNNSPLHF.

This clone was seen repeatedly, ten times or more. V and J are TRBV27 and TRBJ2-7; 9 nucleotides line up with TRBD2. This CDR3 is built from 13 residues. Germline V gene sequence: CDR1 MNHEY, CDR2 SMNVEV (reference sequence). V shed 6 bases, J shed 3 bases, and the junction held 3 bases outside the gene matches. The CDR3 nucleotides are TGTGCCAGCAGGTCACTAGCGGGCTACGAGCAGTACTTC. Its translation: CASRSLAGYEQYF.

V usage is TRBV7-6 and J usage is TRBJ2-1, with unresolved D. V shed 1 base and J shed 7 bases, with 11 bases lying between them. This CDR3 region has 14 residues. Per the germline V gene, CDR1 is SGHVS and CDR2 is FNYEAQ. For the CDR3, the DNA is TGTGCCAGCAGCTTAGGGGCCCCCCGGAATGAGCAGTTCTTC. Protein product: CASSLGAPRNEQFF.

The rearrangement joins TRBV11-1 to TRBJ1-2; 9 nucleotides match TRBD1. The CDR3 has 14 amino acids. V gave up 4 bases and J gave up 4 bases; unmatched junction bases: 4. CDR1 and CDR2 (germline): SGHAT, FQDESV (reference sequence). The CDR3 region is CASSWDRAGYGYTF. CDR3 DNA sequence: TGTGCCAGCAGCTGGGACAGGGCCGGCTATGGCTACACCTTC. Together with reference TRBV11-1 and TRBJ1-2, the CDR3 gives the full variable domain: EAEVAQSPRYKITEKSQAVAFWCDPISGHATLYWYRQILGQGPELLVQFQDESVVDDSQLPKDRFSAERLKGVDSTLKIQPAELGDSAMYLCASSWDRAGYGYTFGSGTRLTVV.

This rearrangement joins TRBV6-5 to TRBJ2-5; D is possibly TRBD2 (7 bases). This CDR3 comprises 13 residues. CDR1 and CDR2 (germline): MNHEY, SVGAGI. Trimming cost V 11 bases and J 5 bases, with 18 bases left between them. This chain's CDR3 is CAAGGREWETQYF. DNA for the CDR3: TGTGCCGCCGGGGGGCGGGAGTGGGAGACCCAGTACTTC.

This clone showed up just once. The genes are TRBV14 and TRBJ2-7; 8 bases line up with TRBD2. Trimming cost V 2 bases and J 2 bases; bases outside gene matches: 8. CDR1 and CDR2 from the germline V gene are SGHDN and FVKESK. The CDR3 totals 16 residues. In DNA, the CDR3 is TGTGCCAGCAGCCAACGGGGGGGAAGGCGGGCCTACGAGCAGTACTTC. Residues: CASSQRGGRRAYEQYF.

The DNA of the CDR3 is TGTGCCAGCAGCCCCGGGCTAGCGCTGGAGACCCAGTACTTC. It yields the protein CASSPGLALETQYF. The chain employs TRBV7-9 and TRBJ2-5, with D tentatively TRBD2 (6 bases). Germline V gene lookup returns CDR1 SEHNR and CDR2 FQNEAQ (reference sequence). The V gene lost 5 bases and the J gene lost 5 bases, with 15 bases spanning the gap. This CDR3 has 14 residues.

This clone is a singleton in its sample. The chain has TRBV6-5 and TRBJ2-1, with D hard to call. CDR1 and CDR2 from the germline V gene are MNHEY and SVGAGI. There are 11 residues in the CDR3. The germline V and J ends were trimmed by 3 bases and 7 bases, with 4 bases remaining between them. The CDR3 protein is CASSYMNEQFF. In DNA form, the CDR3 reads TGTGCCAGCAGTTATATGAATGAGCAGTTCTTC.

This clone was seen a handful of times. At one end the junction does not follow the germline gene, possibly because of a read error. The chain combines TRBV29-1 with TRBJ2-4; 11 bases line up with TRBD1. The germline gives CDR1 SQVTM, CDR2 ANQGSEA. The CDR3 extends over 14 amino acids. The CDR3 protein is CSVGTGGTKNSQYF. The CDR3 coding sequence is TGCAGCGTCGGGACAGGGGGGACCAAAAACAGTCAGTACTTC. Combining the CDR3 with reference TRBV29-1 and TRBJ2-4 gives the whole variable domain SAVISQKPSRDICQRGTSLTIQCQVDSQVTMMFWYRQQPGQSLTLIATANQGSEATYESGFVIDKFPISRPNLTFSTLTVSNMSPEDSSIYLCSVGTGGTKNSQYFGAGTRLSVL.

Details on this clone: At one of its ends the junction is not consistent with the germline gene, which may arise from a read error. The V and J genes are TRBV10-3 and TRBJ2-1, with 14 positions matching TRBD2. The CDR3 length is 16 residues. From germline, CDR1 is ENHRY and CDR2 SYGVKD. The CDR3 sequence is CVIRGTSGRNHNEQFF. The CDR3 bases are TGTGTCATCAGGGGGACTAGCGGGAGAAACCACAATGAGCAGTTCTTC.

This clone was seen only once. The gene calls are TRBV19 and TRBJ2-7, with unresolved D. This CDR3 has 14 amino acids. The V end lost 6 bases, the J end lost 3 bases, and 15 bases lay between the germline ends. CDR1 is LNHDA and CDR2 is SQIVND in the germline V gene (reference sequence). The CDR3 is CASRPELAVYEQYF. The CDR3 region has the DNA TGTGCCAGTAGACCTGAACTCGCCGTCTACGAGCAGTACTTC.

This chain uses TRBV7-9 with TRBJ2-1, with D possibly TRBD1 on 5 matching bases. Germline-derived CDR1 and CDR2 are SEHNR and FQNEAQ (reference sequence). Deletions cut 0 bases from V and 6 bases from J, with 12 bases between. The CDR3 contains 15 residues. CDR3 bases: TGTGCCAGCAGCTTAGCGCAGGGTAGGCTCAATGAGCAGTTCTTC. Its protein product is CASSLAQGRLNEQFF.

In this sample, this clone turned up a few times. Sequence at one end of the junction differs from germline and may be a read error. The V call is TRBV7-7, the J call TRBJ2-2, with TRBD1 as a possible D gene (5 bases). This CDR3 has 13 amino acids. Germline V lookup: CDR1 SSHAT, CDR2 FNYEAQ (reference sequence). DNA of the CDR3: TGTGCTAGCAGCTTAGGGGCGACCGGGGAGCTGTTTTTT. This codes for CASSLGATGELFF. Full variable domain (missing parts from reference TRBV7-7 and TRBJ2-2): GAGVSQSPRYKVTKRGQDVTLRCDPISSHATLYWYQQALGQGPEFLTYFNYEAQPDKSGLPSDRFSAERPEGSISTLTIQRTEQRDSAMYRCASSLGATGELFFGEGSRLTVL.

This chain uses TRBV29-1 with TRBJ2-5, with TRBD2 identical over 8 bases. Trimming removed 8 bases from V and 3 bases from J; junction bases left unmatched: 17. The CDR3 is 16 residues long. The germline gives CDR1 SQVTM, CDR2 ANQGSEA. The CDR3 DNA reads TGCAGCCTACTAATGCGGGGGGCGCGAGGGGAAGAGACCCAGTACTTC. This gives the protein CSLLMRGARGEETQYF.